Shown below are 10 T cell receptor beta chains from a single sample sequenced in a study of graft-versus-host responses after intestinal transplantation. These receptors lack a known antigen. TCRdb's copy holds only in-frame clones and misses some; the assay was immunoSEQ multiplex PCR. The sample holds approximately 90,000 clones, 82% seen once. The sequenced sample was unstimulated CD4+ T cells sorted from spleen or lymph node cells, obtained before intestinal transplant. These receptors came from a human donor who received an intestinal transplant.

The chain carries TRBV29-1 and TRBJ1-2, with 10 bases fitting TRBD1. CDR3 length: 13 amino acids. V was pared by 7 bases and J by 2 bases, with 4 bases of the junction left unmatched. Germline CDR1 SQVTM, CDR2 ANQGSEA. The CDR3: CSATTGGNYGYTF. In DNA form, the CDR3 reads TGCAGCGCTACGACAGGGGGCAACTATGGCTACACCTTC.

The V call is TRBV6-1, the J call TRBJ1-2, with D possibly matching TRBD1 (6 bases). This CDR3 region has 14 residues. Germline loops: CDR1 MNHNS, CDR2 SASEGT. V was cut by 5 bases and J by 4 bases, with 14 bases left in between. Written as DNA, the CDR3 is TGTGCCAGCAGTCCCTGGGGGCATACCTATGGCTACACCTTC. Amino acids: CASSPWGHTYGYTF.

The chain employs TRBV27 and TRBJ2-7, with D possibly being TRBD2 (5 bases). The CDR3 is made up of 13 amino acids. The germline V and J ends were trimmed by 11 bases and 4 bases, with 18 bases remaining between them. CDR1 is MNHEY, CDR2 SMNVEV, per germline (reference sequence). In DNA form, the CDR3 reads TGTGCCCAGAACCCGGGATCCCCTTACGAGCAGTACTTC. The encoded protein is CAQNPGSPYEQYF.

This chain links TRBV6-5 with TRBJ2-5; 12 bases agree with TRBD2. Germline CDR1 and CDR2: MNHEY and SVGAGI. V was pared by 6 bases and J by 5 bases, with 4 bases of the junction left unmatched. The CDR3 sequence is 14 residues long. CDR3 sequence reads: CASRATSGSETQYF. CDR3 bases: TGTGCCAGCAGGGCGACTAGCGGGAGTGAGACCCAGTACTTC.

This chain connects TRBV10-2 to TRBJ1-5, with a possible D match to TRBD1 (5 bases). Germline CDR1 WSHSY, CDR2 SAAADI. There are 14 residues in the CDR3. Between the trimmed V and J ends, which lost 3 bases and 7 bases, there was a span of 13 bases. This CDR3 is CASSDSPGDQPQHF. In nucleotides, the CDR3 is TGCGCCAGCAGTGATTCTCCGGGGGACCAGCCCCAGCATTTT.

The genes are TRBV5-6 and TRBJ2-1; D is possibly TRBD1 (6 bases). The V gene's germline CDR1 is SGHDT and CDR2 YYEEEE. This CDR3 comprises 16 residues. V lost 6 bases and J 8 bases, leaving 24 bases between the germline ends. The CDR3 region has the DNA TGTGCCAGCAACCCTTTAGGGCAGGGGCCGACTGATGAGCAGTTCTTC. It yields the protein CASNPLGQGPTDEQFF.

The gene calls are TRBV27 and TRBJ1-1; 11 bases agree with TRBD1. The CDR3 is 16 residues long. The J segment lost 5 bases and the V segment lost 1 base, leaving 6 bases of the junction unmatched. From germline, CDR1 is MNHEY and CDR2 SMNVEV (reference sequence). CDR3 loop: CASSLYGQGAGTEAFF. The CDR3 nucleotides read TGTGCCAGCAGTTTATATGGACAGGGGGCTGGAACTGAAGCTTTCTTT.

The chain couples TRBV19 to TRBJ2-4, with TRBD1 matching 7 bases. This CDR3 has 15 amino acids. Germline values: CDR1 LNHDA, CDR2 SQIVND (reference sequence). Trimming at V came to 7 bases and at J to 6 bases, leaving 12 bases not matched to a gene. The CDR3 sequence is CASTDPTGKPNIQYF. The CDR3 coding sequence is TGTGCCAGTACCGACCCGACAGGGAAACCAAACATTCAGTACTTC.

This sequence joins TRBV5-6 and TRBJ1-1; no clear D gene. Germline values: CDR1 SGHDT, CDR2 YYEEEE. This CDR3 is built from 14 residues. Trimming left V 0 bases short and J 4 bases short, with 10 bases between. The CDR3 spells CASSLGRIITEAFF. Written as DNA, the CDR3 is TGTGCCAGCAGCTTGGGCAGGATTATCACTGAAGCTTTCTTT.

V and J are TRBV15 and TRBJ1-6; 8 bases align to TRBD1. Trimming took 2 bases from V and 0 from J; bases not matched to a gene: 6. Germline V gives CDR1 LNHNV, CDR2 YYDKDF (reference sequence). This CDR3 is built from 18 residues. The CDR3 DNA is TGTGCCACCAGCAGAAATAACAGGGGGAGCTCCTATAATTCACCCCTCCACTTT. This sequence encodes CATSRNNRGSSYNSPLHF.